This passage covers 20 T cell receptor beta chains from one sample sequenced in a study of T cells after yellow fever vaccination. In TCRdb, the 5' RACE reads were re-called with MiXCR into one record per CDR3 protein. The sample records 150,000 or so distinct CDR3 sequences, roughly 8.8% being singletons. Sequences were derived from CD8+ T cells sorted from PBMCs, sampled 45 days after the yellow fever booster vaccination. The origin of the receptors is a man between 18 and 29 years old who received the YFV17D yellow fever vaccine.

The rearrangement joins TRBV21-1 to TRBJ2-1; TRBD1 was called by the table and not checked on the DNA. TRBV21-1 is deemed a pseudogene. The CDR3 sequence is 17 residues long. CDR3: CASSKDVSGGPYNEQFF. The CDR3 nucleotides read TGTGCCAGCAGCAAAGATGTATCCGGGGGTCCCTACAATGAGCAGTTCTTC.

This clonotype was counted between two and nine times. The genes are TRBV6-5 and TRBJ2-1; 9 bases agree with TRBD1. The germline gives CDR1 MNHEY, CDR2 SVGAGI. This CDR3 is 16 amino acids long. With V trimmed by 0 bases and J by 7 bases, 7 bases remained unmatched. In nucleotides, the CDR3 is TGTGCCAGCAGTTACTCGAAACAGGGGGCAAGGAATGAGCAGTTCTTC. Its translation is CASSYSKQGARNEQFF.

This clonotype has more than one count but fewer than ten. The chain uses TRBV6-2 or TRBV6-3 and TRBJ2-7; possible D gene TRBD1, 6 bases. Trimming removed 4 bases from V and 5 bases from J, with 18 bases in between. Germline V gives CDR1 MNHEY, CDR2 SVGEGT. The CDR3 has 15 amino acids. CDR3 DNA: TGTGCCAGCAGTTCGTTAACAGGGTTTGGGAACGAGCAGTACTTC. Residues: CASSSLTGFGNEQYF.

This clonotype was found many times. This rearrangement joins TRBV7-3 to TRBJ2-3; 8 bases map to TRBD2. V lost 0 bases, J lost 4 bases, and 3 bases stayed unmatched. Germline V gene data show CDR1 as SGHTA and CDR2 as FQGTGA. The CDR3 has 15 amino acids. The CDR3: CASSLTGGGSDTQYF. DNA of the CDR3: TGTGCCAGCAGCTTAACCGGGGGGGGCTCAGATACGCAGTATTTT.

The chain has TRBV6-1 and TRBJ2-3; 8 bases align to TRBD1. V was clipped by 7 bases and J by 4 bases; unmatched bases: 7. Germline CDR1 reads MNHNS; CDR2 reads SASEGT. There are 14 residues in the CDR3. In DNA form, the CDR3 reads TGTGCCAGCACTCTTGGACAGGGTCCAGATACGCAGTATTTT. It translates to CASTLGQGPDTQYF.

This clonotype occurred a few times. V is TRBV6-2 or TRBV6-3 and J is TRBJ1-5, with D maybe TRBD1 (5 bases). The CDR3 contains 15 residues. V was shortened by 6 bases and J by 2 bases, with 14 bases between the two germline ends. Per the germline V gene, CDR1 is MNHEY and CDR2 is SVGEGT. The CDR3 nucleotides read TGTGCCAGCAGGTATTTAAGGGGTGGCAATCAGCCCCAGCATTTT. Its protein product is CASRYLRGGNQPQHF.

The CDR3 spells CAWKSWQGGTGELFF. The CDR3 nucleotides read TGTGCCTGGAAGAGCTGGCAGGGTGGCACCGGGGAGCTGTTTTTT. The chain carries TRBV30 and TRBJ2-2, with D perhaps TRBD1 (5 bases). The germline gives CDR1 GTSNPN, CDR2 SVGIG (reference sequence). The V gene lost 4 bases and the J gene lost 4 bases, with 16 bases spanning the gap. The CDR3 length is 15 residues.

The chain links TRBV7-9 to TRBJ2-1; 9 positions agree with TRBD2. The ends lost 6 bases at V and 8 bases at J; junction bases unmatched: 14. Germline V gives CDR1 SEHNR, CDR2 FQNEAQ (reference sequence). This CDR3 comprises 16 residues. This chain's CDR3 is CASRHPSGEVGDEQFF. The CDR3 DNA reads TGTGCCAGCAGACATCCTAGCGGGGAAGTGGGGGATGAGCAGTTCTTC. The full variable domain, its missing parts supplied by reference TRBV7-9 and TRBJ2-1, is DTGVSQNPRHKITKRGQNVTFRCDPISEHNRLYWYRQTLGQGPEFLTYFQNEAQLEKSRLLSDRFSAERPKGSFSTLEIQRTEQGDSAMYLCASRHPSGEVGDEQFFGPGTRLTVL.

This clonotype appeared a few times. CDR3 sequence: CASSYTLDGSTEAFF. The CDR3 DNA follows: TGTGCCAGCAGTTACACCCTGGACGGATCGACTGAAGCTTTCTTT. The chain couples TRBV6-2 or TRBV6-3 to TRBJ1-1; D ambiguous. Germline loops: CDR1 MNHEY, CDR2 SVGEGT. This CDR3 contains 15 residues. Trimming took 2 bases from V and 5 from J, leaving 15 bases between them.

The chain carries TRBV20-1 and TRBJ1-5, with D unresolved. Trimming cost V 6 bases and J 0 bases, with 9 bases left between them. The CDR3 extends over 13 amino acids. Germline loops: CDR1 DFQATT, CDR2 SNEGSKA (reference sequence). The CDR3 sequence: CSAEDISNQPQHF. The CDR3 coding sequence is TGCAGTGCGGAAGACATTAGCAATCAGCCCCAGCATTTT.

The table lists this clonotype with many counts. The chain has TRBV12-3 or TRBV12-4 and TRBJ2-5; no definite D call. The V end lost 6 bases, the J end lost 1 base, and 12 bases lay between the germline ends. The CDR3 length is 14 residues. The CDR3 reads CASRPSPGQETQYF. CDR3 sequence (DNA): TGTGCCAGCAGACCCTCGCCAGGCCAAGAGACCCAGTACTTC.

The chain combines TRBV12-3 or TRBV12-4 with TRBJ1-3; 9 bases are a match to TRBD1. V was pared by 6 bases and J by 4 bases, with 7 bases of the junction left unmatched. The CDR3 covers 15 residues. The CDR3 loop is CASRYTGGFGNTIYF. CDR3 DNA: TGTGCCAGCAGGTATACAGGGGGCTTCGGAAACACCATATATTTT.

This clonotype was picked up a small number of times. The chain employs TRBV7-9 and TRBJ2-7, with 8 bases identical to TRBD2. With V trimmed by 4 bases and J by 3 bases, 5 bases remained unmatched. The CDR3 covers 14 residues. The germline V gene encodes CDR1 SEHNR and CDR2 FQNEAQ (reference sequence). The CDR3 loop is CASSSGLEYYEQYF. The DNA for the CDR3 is TGTGCCAGCAGCTCGGGACTAGAGTACTACGAGCAGTACTTC.

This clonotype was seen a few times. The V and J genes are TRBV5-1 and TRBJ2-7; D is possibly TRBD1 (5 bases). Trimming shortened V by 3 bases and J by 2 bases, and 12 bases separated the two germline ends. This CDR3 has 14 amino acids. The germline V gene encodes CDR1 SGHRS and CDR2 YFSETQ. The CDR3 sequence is CASSYKQDAYEQYF. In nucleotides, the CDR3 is TGCGCCAGCAGCTACAAACAGGACGCCTACGAGCAGTACTTC.

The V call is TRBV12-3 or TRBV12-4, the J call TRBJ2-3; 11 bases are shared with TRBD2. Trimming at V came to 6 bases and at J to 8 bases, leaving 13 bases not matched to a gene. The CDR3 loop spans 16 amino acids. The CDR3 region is CASRPLAGGRGGTQYF. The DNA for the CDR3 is TGTGCCAGCAGACCTCTAGCGGGGGGCCGCGGGGGTACGCAGTATTTT.

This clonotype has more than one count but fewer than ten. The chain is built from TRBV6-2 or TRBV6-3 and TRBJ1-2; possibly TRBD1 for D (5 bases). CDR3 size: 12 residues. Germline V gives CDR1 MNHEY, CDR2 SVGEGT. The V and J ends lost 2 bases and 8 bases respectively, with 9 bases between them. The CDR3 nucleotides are TGTGCCAGCAGTTACGATGGGGACGGCTACACCTTC. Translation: CASSYDGDGYTF.

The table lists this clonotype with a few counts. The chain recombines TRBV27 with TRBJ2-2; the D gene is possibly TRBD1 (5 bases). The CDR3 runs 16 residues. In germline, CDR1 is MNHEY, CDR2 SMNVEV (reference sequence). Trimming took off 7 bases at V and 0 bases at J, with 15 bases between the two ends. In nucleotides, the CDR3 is TGTGCCAGCACTTCCAAAGGGGAAGCGAACACCGGGGAGCTGTTTTTT. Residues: CASTSKGEANTGELFF.

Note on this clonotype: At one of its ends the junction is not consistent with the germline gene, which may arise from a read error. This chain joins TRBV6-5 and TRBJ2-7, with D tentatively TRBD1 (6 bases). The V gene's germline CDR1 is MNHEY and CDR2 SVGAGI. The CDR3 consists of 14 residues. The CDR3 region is CACSYQGRPYEQYF. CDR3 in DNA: TGTGCCTGCAGTTACCAGGGGCGGCCCTACGAGCAGTACTTC.

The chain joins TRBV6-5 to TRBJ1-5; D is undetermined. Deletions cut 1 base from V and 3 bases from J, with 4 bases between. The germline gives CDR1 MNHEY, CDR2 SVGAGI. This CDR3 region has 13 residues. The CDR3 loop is CASSYYPNQPQHF. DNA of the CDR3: TGTGCCAGCAGTTACTATCCCAATCAGCCCCAGCATTTT.

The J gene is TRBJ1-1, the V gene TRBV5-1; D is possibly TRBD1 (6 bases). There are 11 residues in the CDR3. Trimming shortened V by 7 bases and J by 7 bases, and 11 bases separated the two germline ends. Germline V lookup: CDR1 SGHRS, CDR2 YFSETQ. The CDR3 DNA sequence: TGCGCCAGCCGCAGGGACATTGAAGCTTTCTTT. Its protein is CASRRDIEAFF.